This TCR beta chain was recovered during a study of blood T cell repertoires in acute mononucleosis (dated by TCRdb to 2020 to 2022). For the study in its entirety: To capture the memory response, convalescent samples were obtained between 5 and 8 months after the acute presentation. The mean EBV load in blood was approximately 4 log10 genome copies per million B cells during acute infection, compared with less than 3 at convalescence. What the research found in general, with its limitations: Persistence into convalescence was observed for only around 8.7% of unique acute clonotypes, yet most of the response was made up by these persisting clonotypes, and the remaining acute clonotypes were seemingly replaced by new diverse de novo clonotypes. With only a few donors in the cohort, group averages were based on very few individuals. Because only a fraction of each donor's blood was analyzed, sampling error might partly account for the low clonotype overlap between the acute and convalescent samples. GLC-BM selection appeared to involve both chains, including public TCRbeta motifs on BV14-BJ2 and BV20-BJ1 alongside a TCRalpha motif on AV5-AJ31.

This clone was counted a few times. A far larger clone differs by one base, so this is likely a read error. Spanning cysteine to phenylalanine, the CDR3 consists of 13 amino acids. The entry retains the CDR3 DNA only, 39 bases that are in frame from base 1. Trimming takes 4 bases from V and 1 base from J, and the germline ends sit 9 bases apart. The germline V gene supplies CDR1 SQVTM and CDR2 ANQGSEA. Per the publication, the time point label means: convalescence about 6 months (5-8 months) after acute presentation (visit 7). Over primary infection, the study followed CD8 T cell responses to two immunodominant EBV epitopes: BRLF1 109 (YVL-BR) and BMLF1 280 (GLC-BM). Primary EBV infection was indicated by a positive serum heterophile antibody test and EBV viral capsid antigen-specific IgM. Magnetic positive selection (MACS) was first used to enrich total CD8 T cells from PBMCs. A FACSAria III was used to sort live CD3+ CD8+ tetramer+ cells to over 90% purity. Cell sorting used a PE-conjugated tetramer carrying the BMLF1 280-288 peptide. At both acute infection and convalescence, EBV epitope-specific CD8 T cells were tetramer-sorted, and the TCR repertoires of those cells were deep-sequenced directly ex vivo. The donors were three individuals between roughly 18 and 29 years old who had clinical acute infectious mononucleosis and laboratory evidence of primary EBV infection. Heparinized peripheral blood was collected when donors presented clinically with mononucleosis symptoms and again about 6 months afterward. Ficoll-Paque density gradient centrifugation was used to isolate PBMCs.

For TCR profiling, total RNA from at least 9,000 sorted tetramer+ CD8 T cells was reverse transcribed into cDNA. PCR with primers that anneal to V and J regions amplified CDR3 regions and added unique molecular identifiers to track templates. TCRalpha and TCRbeta chains were profiled using the immunoSEQ platform, including its sequencing and error-correction standards. Per the original workflow: Clonal copy numbers were corrected for sequencing and PCR errors, and CDR3s were defined according to IMGT conventions. Analysis was limited to productive rearrangements and used immunoSEQ Analyzer versions 2.0 and 3.0, and gene-pairing frequencies were further processed in Microsoft Excel. Circos plots were used to visualize V-J pairings, and MEME plus a custom motifSearch program were used to find CDR3 motifs. The probability of generation of TCR sequences was calculated using the OLGA algorithm. Clonotypes found at both visits were termed persistent, clonotypes found only in the acute phase were termed nonpersistent, and clonotypes found only at convalescence were termed de novo. Any amino acid clonotype used by more than one donor was defined as a public TCR. Imported from immuneACCESS, the table was reduced by TCRdb to in-frame sequences with V and J called. These copies leave out some clones; in studies compared against another copy, an unresolved V gene accounts for under half, and the cause of the remainder is not known. V and J calls and clone size come straight from that table; D and trimming were deduced from the DNA. The sample contains about 1,700 clones, approximately 25% of them found a single time. The top ten constitute 20% to 25% of the sample.

This TCR came from a woman between 18 and 30 years old with infectious mononucleosis caused by EBV. The V gene is TRBV29-1 and the J gene is TRBJ2-3; a confident D gene designation cannot be given. Sequences were derived from EBV GLC epitope tetramer+ CD8+ T cells sorted from PBMCs, sampled during convalescence from infectious mononucleosis. The sample's cell subset or site label, decoded: CD8 T cells binding tetramer with EBV BMLF1 280-288 peptide (GLC-BM). The DNA sequence follows: TGCAGCGTTGCCGGGTCCCGCACAGATACGCAGTATTTT. The encoded protein is CSVAGSRTDTQYF.